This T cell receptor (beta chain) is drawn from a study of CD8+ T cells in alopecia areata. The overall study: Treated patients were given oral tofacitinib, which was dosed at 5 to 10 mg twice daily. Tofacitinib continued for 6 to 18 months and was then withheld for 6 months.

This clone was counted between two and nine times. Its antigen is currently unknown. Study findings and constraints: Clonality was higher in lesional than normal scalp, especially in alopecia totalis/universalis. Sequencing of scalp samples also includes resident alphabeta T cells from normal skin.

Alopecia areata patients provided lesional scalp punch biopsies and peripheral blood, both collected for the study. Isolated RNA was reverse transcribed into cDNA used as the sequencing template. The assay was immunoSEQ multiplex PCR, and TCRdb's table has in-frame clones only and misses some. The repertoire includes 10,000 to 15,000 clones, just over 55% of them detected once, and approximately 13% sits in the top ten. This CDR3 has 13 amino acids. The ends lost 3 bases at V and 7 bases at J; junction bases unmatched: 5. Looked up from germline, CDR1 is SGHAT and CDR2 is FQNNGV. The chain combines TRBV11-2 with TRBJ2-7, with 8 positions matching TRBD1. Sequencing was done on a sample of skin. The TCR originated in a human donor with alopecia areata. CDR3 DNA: TGTGCCAGCAGCTTGGGACAGGCGTTGGAGCAGTACTTC. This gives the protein CASSLGQALEQYF.